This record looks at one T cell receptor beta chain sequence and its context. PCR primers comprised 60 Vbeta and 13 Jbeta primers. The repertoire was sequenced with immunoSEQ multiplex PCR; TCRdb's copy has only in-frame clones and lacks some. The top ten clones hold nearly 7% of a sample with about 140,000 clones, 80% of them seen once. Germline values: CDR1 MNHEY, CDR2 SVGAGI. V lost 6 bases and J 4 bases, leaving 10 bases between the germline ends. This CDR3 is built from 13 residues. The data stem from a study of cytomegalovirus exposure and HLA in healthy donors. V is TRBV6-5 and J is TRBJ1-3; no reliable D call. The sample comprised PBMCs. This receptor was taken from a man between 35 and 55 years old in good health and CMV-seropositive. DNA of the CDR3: TGTGCCAGCAGCTACGAGAGGGGAAACACCATATATTTT. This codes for CASSYERGNTIYF.